The 23 T cell receptor beta chains presented below share a single source sample, sequenced in a study of blood T cell repertoires in COVID-19. Measured with immunoSEQ multiplex PCR; TCRdb has only the in-frame clones, and not every one. The sample includes some 400,000 clones, 80% to 90% of them seen just once. The sequencing input was peripheral blood. The receptor set was obtained from a woman between 25 and 40 years old with COVID-19, enrolled during active disease.

The chain couples TRBV24-1 to TRBJ2-1; 7 bases match TRBD2. Unmatched junction bases numbered 6, after V lost 0 bases and J lost 8 bases. The CDR3 spans 15 residues. The germline V gene encodes CDR1 KGHDR and CDR2 SFDVKD. The CDR3 DNA is TGTGCCACCAGTGATTTGGGCGGGGGAACGGATGAGCAGTTCTTC. Protein: CATSDLGGGTDEQFF.

The chain combines TRBV27 with TRBJ2-1; 7 nucleotides line up with TRBD1. CDR3 length equals 15 residues. V trimming: 5 bases; J trimming: 6 bases; junction bases outside the gene matches: 10. CDR1 and CDR2 (germline): MNHEY, SMNVEV (reference sequence). The CDR3 loop reads CASSRLDRSLNEQFF. The CDR3, as DNA: TGTGCCAGCAGTCGCCTGGACAGGTCACTCAATGAGCAGTTCTTC.

The chain recombines TRBV2 with TRBJ2-2; D might be TRBD2 (6 bases). With 4 bases removed from V and 5 bases from J, the gap between germline ends came to 14 bases. The CDR3 spans 15 residues. From germline, CDR1 is SNHLY and CDR2 FYNNEI. The CDR3 protein is CASSATGADTGELFF. DNA of the CDR3: TGTGCCAGCAGTGCGACGGGAGCAGATACCGGGGAGCTGTTTTTT.

The chain's CDR3 is CASSRARPGHTYGYTF. CDR3 nucleotides: TGTGCCAGCAGCCGTGCCCGACCGGGACACACCTATGGCTACACCTTC. This rearrangement joins TRBV7-9 to TRBJ1-2, with a tentative D call TRBD1 (6 bases). From germline, CDR1 is SEHNR and CDR2 FQNEAQ (reference sequence). The germline V and J ends were trimmed by 5 bases and 4 bases, with 20 bases remaining between them. The CDR3 runs 16 residues. Variable domain in full (rest from reference TRBV7-9 and TRBJ1-2): DTGVSQNPRHKITKRGQNVTFRCDPISEHNRLYWYRQTLGQGPEFLTYFQNEAQLEKSRLLSDRFSAERPKGSFSTLEIQRTEQGDSAMYLCASSRARPGHTYGYTFGSGTRLTVV.

A single count supports this clone. The chain is built from TRBV5-1 and TRBJ2-3, with TRBD1 matching over 7 bases. CDR1 is SGHRS, CDR2 YFSETQ, per germline. Trimming took 3 bases from V and 1 from J; bases not matched to a gene: 11. The CDR3 loop spans 17 amino acids. CDR3 nucleotide sequence: TGCGCCAGCAGCTCGAGGACAGGCGGAGCCGGCACAGATACGCAGTATTTT. It translates to CASSSRTGGAGTDTQYF.

This clone was seen more than once but under ten times. The chain combines TRBV5-4 with TRBJ2-3; D possibly corresponds to TRBD2 (6 bases). Germline loops: CDR1 SGHNT, CDR2 YYREEE (reference sequence). This CDR3 contains 16 residues. The V end lost 0 bases, the J end lost 3 bases, and 14 bases lay between the germline ends. In DNA, the CDR3 is TGTGCCAGCAGCTTGGACCCGACTAGGCGAACAGATACGCAGTATTTT. Protein sequence: CASSLDPTRRTDTQYF. The complete variable domain, with remaining parts taken from reference TRBV5-4 and TRBJ2-3, reads ETGVTQSPTHLIKTRGQQVTLRCSSQSGHNTVSWYQQALGQGPQFIFQYYREEENGRGNFPPRFSGLQFPNYSSELNVNALELDDSALYLCASSLDPTRRTDTQYFGPGTRLTVL.

The chain joins TRBV3-1 (or the pseudogene TRBV3-2) to TRBJ2-1, with D possibly matching TRBD1 (5 bases). The germline gives CDR1 LGHDT, CDR2 YNNKEL (reference sequence). CDR3 length equals 12 residues. The V end was cut by 0 bases, the J end by 15 bases, with 12 bases between. In DNA, the CDR3 is TGTGCCAGCAGCCAAGAAAGTCGACAGATGTTCTTC. As protein: CASSQESRQMFF.

The rearrangement links TRBV5-4 to TRBJ2-3; 12 bases agree with TRBD2. The CDR3 has 15 amino acids. Germline lookup yields CDR1 SGHNT and CDR2 YYREEE (reference sequence). Trimming cost V 5 bases and J 6 bases; bases outside gene matches: 7. The CDR3: CASSAGTSGYDTQYF. CDR3 nucleotides: TGTGCCAGCAGTGCCGGGACTAGCGGGTATGATACGCAGTATTTT. The full variable domain, its missing parts supplied by reference TRBV5-4 and TRBJ2-3, is ETGVTQSPTHLIKTRGQQVTLRCSSQSGHNTVSWYQQALGQGPQFIFQYYREEENGRGNFPPRFSGLQFPNYSSELNVNALELDDSALYLCASSAGTSGYDTQYFGPGTRLTVL.

This CDR3 reads CASSAASGLQYF. The CDR3 region has the DNA TGTGCCAGTAGTGCGGCTAGCGGGTTGCAGTATTTT. The chain carries TRBV19 and TRBJ2-3; 8 bases match TRBD2. J was trimmed by 11 bases and V by 5 bases; bases with no gene match: 6. Germline loops: CDR1 LNHDA, CDR2 SQIVND (reference sequence). The CDR3 consists of 12 residues.

CDR3 protein: CASGRGQTDTQYF. As DNA, the CDR3 is TGTGCCAGCGGGAGGGGTCAGACAGATACGCAGTATTTT. The chain employs TRBV27 and TRBJ2-3; 7 bases match TRBD2. V was pared by 8 bases and J by 3 bases, with 5 bases of the junction left unmatched. This CDR3 has 13 residues. Germline CDR1 MNHEY, CDR2 SMNVEV (reference sequence).

This clone has just one count. The chain uses TRBV30 and TRBJ2-3, with 9 bases lining up with TRBD2. J lost 3 bases, V lost 4 bases, and 5 bases had no gene match. This CDR3 is 14 amino acids long. Germline assignment: CDR1 GTSNPN and CDR2 SVGIG (reference sequence). CDR3 nucleotides: TGTGCCTGGATGGCGGGAGGGGGGACAGATACGCAGTATTTT. Translation: CAWMAGGGTDTQYF.

Turning to this clone: The sample contains more than one DNA sequence encoding this CDR3. V is TRBV5-1 and J is TRBJ2-7; 9 bases line up with TRBD1. The CDR3 totals 13 residues. The junction had 4 bases not matched to a gene; V was cut back by 5 bases and J by 4 bases. In germline, CDR1 is SGHRS, CDR2 YFSETQ. The CDR3 region is CASSPDRGYEQYF. The CDR3 DNA reads TGCGCCAGCAGTCCGGACAGGGGTTACGAGCAGTACTTC.

The rearrangement uses TRBV6-5 and TRBJ2-7, with D possibly being TRBD2 (6 bases). V was clipped by 7 bases and J by 5 bases, with 15 bases between them. The CDR3 spans 13 residues. Per germline, CDR1 MNHEY and CDR2 SVGAGI. In DNA form, the CDR3 reads TGTGCCAGCATCCGGGGGACTGGCAACGAGCAGTACTTC. It yields the protein CASIRGTGNEQYF.

This clone was detected only a few times. The V gene is TRBV6-5, the J gene TRBJ1-1, with a possible D match to TRBD1 (5 bases). The CDR3 contains 10 residues. The germline V and J ends were trimmed by 5 bases and 10 bases, with 8 bases remaining between them. CDR1 is MNHEY, CDR2 SVGAGI, per germline. CDR3 DNA: TGTGCCAGCAGTACAAGGGGAGCTTTCTTT. Its protein product is CASSTRGAFF.

V gene TRBV5-1 combines with J gene TRBJ2-3; 9 nucleotides align to TRBD1. J lost 4 bases, V lost 3 bases, and 9 bases had no gene match. The CDR3 totals 16 residues. Germline CDR1 is SGHRS and CDR2 is YFSETQ. CDR3 protein: CASSSEGQGWSDTQYF. Written as DNA, the CDR3 is TGCGCCAGCAGCTCGGAGGGACAGGGATGGTCAGATACGCAGTATTTT.

The chain recombines TRBV10-1 with TRBJ1-1; 9 nucleotides line up with TRBD1. Germline assignment: CDR1 WNHNN and CDR2 SYGVQD (reference sequence). There are 15 residues in the CDR3. V dropped 3 bases and J dropped 4; count of bases not matched to a gene: 6. The CDR3 sequence is CASSDPGQGSTEAFF. CDR3 coding DNA: TGCGCCAGCAGTGACCCGGGACAGGGAAGCACTGAAGCTTTCTTT.

This clone was detected once. The chain employs TRBV5-1 and TRBJ2-2; tentatively, D is TRBD2 (5 bases). Trimming pared 0 bases from V and 3 bases from J, leaving 6 bases between. CDR3 length: 14 residues. In germline, CDR1 is SGHRS, CDR2 YFSETQ. CDR3 protein: CASSLDGDTGELFF. CDR3 DNA sequence: TGCGCCAGCAGCTTGGACGGGGACACCGGGGAGCTGTTTTTT.

In its sample, this clone was seen once. The chain carries TRBV7-3 and TRBJ2-3; TRBD2 matches at 9 bases. Germline CDR1 is SGHTA and CDR2 is FQGTGA. V dropped 5 bases and J dropped 2; count of bases not matched to a gene: 11. The CDR3 has 17 residues. The CDR3, as DNA: TGTGCCAGCAGCCTACTACCGACTAGCGGCTACACAGATACGCAGTATTTT. Residues: CASSLLPTSGYTDTQYF.

The chain links TRBV5-1 to TRBJ2-3, with D hard to call. Trimming removed 8 bases from V and 6 bases from J, with 13 bases in between. The CDR3 is 12 amino acids. Germline CDR1 reads SGHRS; CDR2 reads YFSETQ. The CDR3 DNA follows: TGCGCCAGTCCGTCGGTGAACGATACGCAGTATTTT. Protein: CASPSVNDTQYF.

The V and J genes are TRBV7-6 and TRBJ2-2, with TRBD1 identical over 12 bases. From germline, CDR1 is SGHVS and CDR2 FNYEAQ. The V and J ends lost 5 bases and 7 bases, in that order; junction bases with no gene match: 8. The CDR3 covers 16 residues. CDR3 DNA: TGTGCCAGCAGCCCGGGACAGGGGGCGCGGGGCGGGGAGCTGTTTTTT. It specifies CASSPGQGARGGELFF.

This sequence joins TRBV23-1 and TRBJ2-5, with a weak D call TRBD1 (6 bases). TRBV23-1 is identified as an open reading frame with a role that is uncertain. With 6 bases removed from V and 4 bases from J, the gap between germline ends came to 15 bases. The CDR3 loop spans 14 amino acids. CDR3 sequence reads: CASSPGQRVETQYF. CDR3 DNA: TGCGCCAGCAGCCCCGGACAGAGGGTAGAGACCCAGTACTTC.

CDR3 sequence reads: CASSTTGPQLLQETQYF. In DNA form, the CDR3 reads TGTGCCAGTAGTACTACAGGGCCCCAACTCCTCCAAGAGACCCAGTACTTC. This chain connects TRBV19 to TRBJ2-5; tentative D call: TRBD1 (6 bases). Germline CDR1 LNHDA, CDR2 SQIVND (reference sequence). Trimming took 4 bases from V and 1 from J, leaving 19 bases between them. CDR3 length: 17 residues.

On this clone itself: This same CDR3 is encoded by further DNA sequences in the sample. The V and J genes are TRBV7-2 and TRBJ2-7, with 13 nucleotides matching TRBD2. The CDR3 contains 15 residues. Germline loops: CDR1 SGHTA, CDR2 FQGNSA. J gave up 2 bases and V 5 bases, and 3 bases lay outside the gene matches. As DNA, the CDR3 is TGTGCCAGCAGCCCACTAGCGGGAGGGCCCTACGAGCAGTACTTC. Translated, it gives CASSPLAGGPYEQYF.